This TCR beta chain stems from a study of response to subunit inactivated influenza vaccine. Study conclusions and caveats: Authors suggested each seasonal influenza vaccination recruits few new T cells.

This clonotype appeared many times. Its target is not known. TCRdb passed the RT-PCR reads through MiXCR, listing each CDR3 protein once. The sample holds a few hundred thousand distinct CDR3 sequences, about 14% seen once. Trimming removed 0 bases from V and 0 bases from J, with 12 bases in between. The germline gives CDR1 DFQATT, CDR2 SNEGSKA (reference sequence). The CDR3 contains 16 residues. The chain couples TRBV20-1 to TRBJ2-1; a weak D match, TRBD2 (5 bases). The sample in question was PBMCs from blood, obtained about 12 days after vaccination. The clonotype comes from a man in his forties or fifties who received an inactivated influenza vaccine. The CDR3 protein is CSARDLSGVSYNEQFF. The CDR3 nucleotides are TGCAGTGCTAGAGATCTAAGCGGAGTCTCCTACAATGAGCAGTTCTTC.